Listed here are 24 T cell receptor beta chains from one sample, sequenced in a study of T-cell reconstitution after alpha-beta-depleted transplantation in children. Unique molecular identifiers were incorporated during preparation of the TCRbeta library. Via MiXCR, TCRdb re-called the PCR reads, giving one row per CDR3 protein. The table includes about 500,000 distinct CDR3 sequences, around a third detected once. This specimen was PBMCs from the stem cell graft donor, taken from the stem cell graft. These TCRs come from a human donor who donated a stem cell graft to a child with aplastic anemia.

This clonotype was counted only a few times. The chain joins TRBV20-1 to TRBJ2-7; D ambiguous. The length of the CDR3 is 14 residues. Germline CDR1 and CDR2: DFQATT and SNEGSKA (reference sequence). V was trimmed by 0 bases and J by 4 bases, leaving 13 bases between them. The CDR3 sequence: CSARDTAKAYEQYF. Written as DNA, the CDR3 is TGCAGTGCTAGAGATACGGCCAAGGCTTACGAGCAGTACTTC.

The chain carries TRBV20-1 and TRBJ2-3; 7 bases are a match to TRBD2. Germline V gives CDR1 DFQATT, CDR2 SNEGSKA (reference sequence). This CDR3 has 13 residues. Trimming took 6 bases from V and 5 from J; bases not matched to a gene: 8. The CDR3 loop reads CSARDGTKDTQYF. The DNA of the CDR3 is TGCAGTGCGCGAGACGGGACTAAAGATACGCAGTATTTT.

In the case of this clonotype: It may be a read error: a sequence one base away is much more abundant. The genes are TRBV5-1 and TRBJ2-4, with 7 bases that match TRBD1. The CDR3 is 14 residues long. Germline V gene sequence: CDR1 SGHRS, CDR2 YFSETQ. For the CDR3, the DNA is TGCGCCACCAGCTCACGACAGGGTCAAAACATTCAGTACTTC. Protein sequence: CATSSRQGQNIQYF.

A few counts support this clonotype. V is TRBV12-3 or TRBV12-4 and J is TRBJ1-2; tentatively, D is TRBD1 (5 bases). Trimming removed 1 base at V and 8 bases at J, with 20 bases between. The CDR3 loop spans 16 amino acids. The CDR3 sequence is CASSLGGAGSTGGYTF. In nucleotides, the CDR3 is TGTGCCAGCAGTTTAGGAGGGGCAGGGAGTACGGGCGGCTACACCTTC.

The chain is built from TRBV7-2 and TRBJ2-2; D unclear. CDR3 length: 15 amino acids. The V end was cut by 6 bases, the J end by 0 bases, with 11 bases between. Germline V CDR1 and CDR2: SGHTA, FQGNSA. This CDR3 is CASRPDGTNTGELFF. In nucleotides, the CDR3 is TGTGCCAGCAGACCAGACGGAACGAACACCGGGGAGCTGTTTTTT.

Only a few counts were recorded for this clonotype. The CDR3 is CASSLAGQGSRGANVLTF. In nucleotides, the CDR3 is TGTGCCAGCAGCTTAGCGGGACAGGGATCACGGGGGGCCAACGTCCTGACTTTC. The chain uses TRBV11-1 and TRBJ2-6; TRBD1 matches 9 bases. CDR1 and CDR2 (germline): SGHAT, FQDESV (reference sequence). The CDR3 contains 18 residues. V trimming: 0 bases; J trimming: 4 bases; junction bases outside the gene matches: 7.

This clonotype has a single count. The gene calls are TRBV7-2 and TRBJ2-7; 9 bases agree with TRBD2. Germline loops: CDR1 SGHTA, CDR2 FQGNSA. This CDR3 contains 15 residues. The V segment lost 1 base and the J segment 3 bases; nucleotides outside the gene matches: 4. The CDR3 DNA follows: TGTGCCAGCAGCTTAGATCGACTAGCGGTCTACGAGCAGTACTTC. This gives the protein CASSLDRLAVYEQYF.

V is TRBV10-3 and J is TRBJ2-3, with 8 bases lining up with TRBD1. The CDR3 is made up of 18 amino acids. Germline trimming cut 0 bases from V and 5 bases from J; bases unmatched to any gene: 13. The germline V gene encodes CDR1 ENHRY and CDR2 SYGVKD. CDR3 bases: TGTGCCATCAGTGAGTCGAGGAAACAGGGGGGTTTTGGAGATACGCAGTATTTT. Translating gives CAISESRKQGGFGDTQYF.

The rearrangement joins TRBV6-2 or TRBV6-3 to TRBJ2-5, with D tentatively TRBD2 (6 bases). CDR3 length: 15 residues. Trimming took off 7 bases at V and 4 bases at J, with 19 bases between the two ends. The germline CDR1 and CDR2 sequences are MNHEY and SVGEGT. This chain's CDR3 is CASKIDGGTTETQYF. In nucleotides, the CDR3 is TGTGCCAGCAAAATAGATGGCGGGACCACAGAGACCCAGTACTTC.

The V and J genes are TRBV13 and TRBJ2-3; 12 nucleotides align to TRBD2. Germline lookup yields CDR1 PRHDT and CDR2 FYEKMQ (reference sequence). The CDR3 length is 17 residues. J was trimmed by 5 bases and V by 4 bases; bases with no gene match: 10. As DNA, the CDR3 is TGTGCCAGCAGCTCTTCCATACGACTAGCGGGAGAAGATACGCAGTATTTT. It encodes CASSSSIRLAGEDTQYF.

V is TRBV5-3 and J is TRBJ2-6; 9 nucleotides line up with TRBD1. TRBV5-3 is recorded as an ORF, its role being uncertain. The V segment lost 8 bases and the J segment 2 bases; nucleotides outside the gene matches: 11. CDR3 length equals 17 residues. CDR3 sequence: CASIRQGVSPGANVLTF. The CDR3 coding sequence is TGTGCCAGCATCAGACAGGGGGTCTCCCCTGGGGCCAACGTCCTGACTTTC.

The V gene is TRBV30, the J gene TRBJ1-2, with D possibly TRBD1 on 6 matching bases. The CDR3 sequence is 13 residues long. Trimming pared 5 bases from V and 5 bases from J, leaving 15 bases between. CDR1 and CDR2 from the germline V gene are GTSNPN and SVGIG (reference sequence). In nucleotides, the CDR3 is TGTGCCTGGCGGTTTGGGGGGGCGTATGGCTACACCTTC. Its protein product is CAWRFGGAYGYTF.

In this sample, this clonotype turned up a few times. This chain connects TRBV12-3 or TRBV12-4 to TRBJ1-2; D is uncertain. The CDR3 has 14 residues. Trimming pared 1 base from V and 8 bases from J, leaving 14 bases between. CDR3: CASSLVTGQNGYTF. CDR3 in DNA: TGTGCCAGCAGTTTAGTCACCGGGCAGAACGGCTACACCTTC.

Only a few counts were recorded for this clonotype. The chain recombines TRBV6-5 with TRBJ1-1, with D uncertain. The germline V gene has CDR1 MNHEY and CDR2 SVGAGI. The CDR3 consists of 14 residues. Between the trimmed V and J ends, which lost 2 bases and 4 bases, there was a span of 11 bases. CDR3 region: CASSYPGLATEAFF. DNA of the CDR3: TGTGCCAGCAGTTACCCGGGGTTGGCCACTGAAGCTTTCTTT.

This clonotype was seen a handful of times. The chain uses TRBV7-8 and TRBJ2-1; 7 bases align to TRBD2. With 3 bases clipped from V and 7 bases from J, the junction kept 12 bases outside the gene matches. This CDR3 is built from 16 residues. CDR1 and CDR2 from the germline V gene are SGHVS and FQNEAQ. CDR3 coding DNA: TGTGCCAGCAGCTTGCCCTCCGCGGGAGTTCCGAATGAGCAGTTCTTC. This codes for CASSLPSAGVPNEQFF.

The table lists this clonotype with a few counts. V gene TRBV30 combines with J gene TRBJ1-3; possible D gene TRBD1, 5 bases. V lost 2 bases, J lost 0 bases, and 17 bases lay in between. Germline CDR1 and CDR2: GTSNPN and SVGIG (reference sequence). There are 17 residues in the CDR3. For the CDR3, the DNA is TGTGCCTGGAGTACAATGGGGACCGACAACTCTGGAAACACCATATATTTT. Translation: CAWSTMGTDNSGNTIYF.

This clonotype occurred a few times. The J gene is TRBJ2-1, the V gene TRBV5-1; 11 bases agree with TRBD1. Trimming at V came to 3 bases and at J to 2 bases, leaving 1 base not matched to a gene. This CDR3 is built from 15 residues. Germline assignment: CDR1 SGHRS and CDR2 YFSETQ. The CDR3, as DNA: TGCGCCAGCAGCTGGACAGGGGGCCCCTACAATGAGCAGTTCTTC. This gives the protein CASSWTGGPYNEQFF.

The rearrangement uses TRBV29-1 and TRBJ1-3; D gene uncertain. Germline CDR1 is SQVTM and CDR2 is ANQGSEA. Trimming stripped 6 bases from V and 0 bases from J, with 12 bases between. The CDR3 loop spans 14 amino acids. In nucleotides, the CDR3 is TGCAGCGTCGCCCTTGGGAGCTCTGGAAACACCATATATTTT. The encoded protein is CSVALGSSGNTIYF.

The chain carries TRBV6-1 and TRBJ2-6; D assignment may be TRBD1 or TRBD2 (5 bases each). The CDR3 extends over 16 amino acids. CDR1 and CDR2 (germline): MNHNS, SASEGT. V was shortened by 5 bases and J by 2 bases, with 13 bases between the two germline ends. The CDR3 sequence: CASSQDGAPGANVLTF. The CDR3 region has the DNA TGTGCCAGCAGTCAGGACGGGGCGCCTGGGGCCAACGTCCTGACTTTC.

There are a few counts of this clonotype. V and J are TRBV7-2 and TRBJ1-2; 7 nucleotides line up with TRBD1. The length of the CDR3 is 15 residues. Germline trimming cut 5 bases from V and 5 bases from J; bases unmatched to any gene: 11. CDR1 and CDR2 from the germline V gene are SGHTA and FQGNSA. Here the CDR3 DNA reads TGTGCCAGCAGCGTGCATGGGGACAGTTTATATGGCTACACCTTC. Protein sequence: CASSVHGDSLYGYTF.

This chain connects TRBV18 to TRBJ1-2, with TRBD1 as a possible D gene (5 bases). Trimming removed 3 bases at V and 0 bases at J, with 11 bases between. This CDR3 has 15 amino acids. In germline, CDR1 is KGHSH, CDR2 LQKENI. The CDR3 reads CASSPRQKTNYGYTF. The CDR3 DNA follows: TGTGCCAGCTCACCTAGACAGAAAACTAACTATGGCTACACCTTC.

This clonotype was detected a few times. As DNA, the CDR3 is TGTGCCAGCACCCTGGCGGGGGGCGGTCAAGCTTTCTTT. Protein sequence: CASTLAGGGQAFF. The chain employs TRBV12-3 or TRBV12-4 and TRBJ1-1; tentative D call: TRBD1 (6 bases). This CDR3 is 13 amino acids long. V lost 7 bases, J lost 9 bases, and 18 bases lay in between.

J is TRBJ2-5 and V is TRBV5-1; 13 nucleotides agree with TRBD2. V dropped 0 bases and J dropped 5; count of bases not matched to a gene: 4. The germline CDR1 and CDR2 sequences are SGHRS and YFSETQ. The CDR3 spans 16 residues. The CDR3 is CASSLDGLAGVETQYF. DNA of the CDR3: TGCGCCAGCAGCTTGGATGGACTAGCGGGAGTGGAGACCCAGTACTTC.

The rearrangement uses TRBV7-6 and TRBJ2-2; maybe TRBD1 (6 bases). CDR3 length: 13 residues. The V gene lost 5 bases and the J gene lost 6 bases, with 10 bases spanning the gap. Per germline, CDR1 SGHVS and CDR2 FNYEAQ. The CDR3: CASSPEGAGELFF. CDR3 sequence (DNA): TGTGCCAGCAGCCCAGAGGGGGCCGGGGAGCTGTTTTTT.